This T cell receptor beta chain was documented in a study of CD8+CD57+ T cells in acquired aplastic anemia. Study-level findings and limits: A set of around 30 CD8+ CDR3 sequences was shared between patients and controls, and these sequences appeared highly expressed in patients.

CDR3 and TCR beta VDJ profiling relied on a genomic DNA template. TCRdb passed the reads through MiXCR, listing each CDR3 protein once. The table includes roughly 180,000 distinct CDR3 sequences, around 50% detected once. Those patients picked for sequencing had displayed CD8+CD57+ cell expansion on flow cytometry. V lost 0 bases to trimming and J lost 0 bases, with 8 bases between them. CDR1 and CDR2 (germline): SGHKS, YYEKEE (reference sequence). This CDR3 comprises 15 residues. This clonotype occurred a few times. Its specificity is unknown. The sequence was collected from a human donor with aplastic anemia. The specimen sequenced was sorted CD4+, CD8+, or CD8+CD57+ T cells (not recorded which) from PBMCs. This chain uses TRBV5-5 with TRBJ2-3; D is perhaps TRBD2 (6 bases). CDR3 sequence (DNA): TGTGCCAGCAGCTTGGGGACTACTAGCACAGATACGCAGTATTTT. Amino acids: CASSLGTTSTDTQYF.